This is a list of T cell receptor beta chains from one sample in a study of T cell responses to AZD1222 COVID-19 vaccine. This table comes from immunoSEQ multiplex PCR, and its TCRdb copy is limited to in-frame clones, with some not included. This sample yields tens of thousands of clones, of which 83% are seen a single time; roughly 1.3% belongs to the top ten. This specimen consisted of peripheral blood, obtained 28 days after the second AZD1222 dose. These receptors all stem from an adult who received the AZD1222 COVID-19 vaccine. The conserved cysteine and the conserved F or W are not part of the CDR3 here. A D gene is named only where the DNA matches it firmly.

CDR3 | D | J | V
ASNDRDRVTGELF | TRBD1 | TRBJ2-2 | TRBV19
ASSETQGYGYT | NA | TRBJ1-2 | TRBV5-8
ASSTLPSGTEAF | NA | TRBJ1-1 | TRBV28
AVTFTNQPQH | NA | TRBJ1-5 | TRBV28
ASSTGTREKLF | NA | TRBJ1-4 | TRBV19
ASSLEEKGSDEAF | NA | TRBJ1-1 | TRBV5-1
ASSSTARVPYEQY | NA | TRBJ2-7 | TRBV7-2
SVDGTSGIYGETQY | TRBD2 | TRBJ2-5 | TRBV29-1
ASSFGTGRSRKLF | NA | TRBJ1-4 | TRBV11-1
ASSSGTGDEKLF | TRBD1 | TRBJ1-4 | TRBV7-7
ASSRGQGRNEQY | TRBD1 | TRBJ2-7 | TRBV7-3
ASRLYNEQF | NA | TRBJ2-1 | TRBV28
ASSLQTYEQY | NA | TRBJ2-7 | TRBV28
ASSLGGDPGYEQY | NA | TRBJ2-7 | TRBV13
ASSLHLSGLRAGELF | NA | TRBJ2-2 | TRBV7-2
ASSYGTPTGNTIY | NA | TRBJ1-3 | TRBV9
ASSFWGSLNEKLF | NA | TRBJ1-4 | TRBV6-5
ASSFQGLSGANVLT | NA | TRBJ2-6 | TRBV27
SVEDSRTSGRAYNEQF | TRBD2 | TRBJ2-1 | TRBV29-1
ASSLGSPTDTQY | NA | TRBJ2-3 | TRBV11-2
ASRAGDRDYNEQF | TRBD1 | TRBJ2-1 | TRBV28
ASSFSGYEQY | NA | TRBJ2-7 | TRBV12-3/TRBV12-4
ASSQDSAGELF | NA | TRBJ2-2 | TRBV4-3
ASSLAGRGNEQF | NA | TRBJ2-1 | TRBV5-6